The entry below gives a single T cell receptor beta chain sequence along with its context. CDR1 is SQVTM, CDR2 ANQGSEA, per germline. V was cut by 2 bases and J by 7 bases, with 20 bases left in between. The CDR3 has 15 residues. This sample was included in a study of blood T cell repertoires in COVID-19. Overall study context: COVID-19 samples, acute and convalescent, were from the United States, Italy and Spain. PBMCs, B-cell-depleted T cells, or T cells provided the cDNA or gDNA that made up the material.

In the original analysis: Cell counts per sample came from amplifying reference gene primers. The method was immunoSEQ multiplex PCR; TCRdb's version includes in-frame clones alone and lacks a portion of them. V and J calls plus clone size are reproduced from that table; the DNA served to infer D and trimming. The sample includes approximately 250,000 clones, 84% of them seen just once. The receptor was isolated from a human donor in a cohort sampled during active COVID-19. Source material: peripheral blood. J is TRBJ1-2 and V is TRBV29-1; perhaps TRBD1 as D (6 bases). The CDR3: CSVESNSQGLAGYTF. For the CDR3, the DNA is TGCAGCGTTGAATCTAATAGCCAGGGGCTGGCTGGCTACACCTTC.